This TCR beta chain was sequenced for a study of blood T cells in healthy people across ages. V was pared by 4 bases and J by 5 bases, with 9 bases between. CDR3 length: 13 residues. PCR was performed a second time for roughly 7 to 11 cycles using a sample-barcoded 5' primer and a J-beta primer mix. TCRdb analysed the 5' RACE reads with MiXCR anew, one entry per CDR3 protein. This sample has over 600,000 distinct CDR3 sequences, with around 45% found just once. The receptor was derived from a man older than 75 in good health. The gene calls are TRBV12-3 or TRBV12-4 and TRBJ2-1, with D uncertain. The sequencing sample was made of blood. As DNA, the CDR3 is TGTGCCAGCAGTTCCACAGTTCACAATGAGCAGTTCTTC. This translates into CASSSTVHNEQFF.